The 4 T cell receptor beta chains reported below all come from one sample, sequenced in a study of long-term antiretroviral therapy in people with HIV. The run of the v3.0 immunoSEQ assay was at survey level. The assay was immunoSEQ multiplex PCR, and TCRdb's table has in-frame clones only and misses some. This table holds about 14,000 clones, around 84% found once. The sample in question was unsorted PBMCs, obtained 0.4 years after starting antiretroviral therapy. The receptors stem from a man younger than 40 with HIV.

This chain links TRBV4-1 with TRBJ2-1; D might be TRBD2 (6 bases). Germline CDR1 and CDR2: MGHRA and YSYEKL. CDR3 length: 15 residues. V was cut by 0 bases and J by 6 bases, with 12 bases left in between. The chain's CDR3 is CASSQDPGGFNEQFF. CDR3 DNA sequence: TGCGCCAGCAGCCAAGATCCTGGAGGGTTCAATGAGCAGTTCTTC.

The chain employs TRBV19 and TRBJ2-7; possible D gene TRBD2, 5 bases. The V end lost 1 base, the J end lost 1 base, and 8 bases lay between the germline ends. Germline V gene data show CDR1 as LNHDA and CDR2 as SQIVND (reference sequence). The CDR3 runs 14 residues. The CDR3 sequence: CASSIVGKSYEQYF. The CDR3 nucleotides are TGTGCCAGTAGTATAGTCGGGAAGTCCTACGAGCAGTACTTC.

The V call is TRBV14, the J call TRBJ1-4, with a possible D match to TRBD1 (5 bases). The ends were cut back, 1 base at V and 0 bases at J, with 9 bases in the middle. The CDR3 loop spans 16 amino acids. Germline lookup yields CDR1 SGHDN and CDR2 FVKESK. DNA of the CDR3: TGTGCCAGCAGCCAAGTGGGGACGACAACTAATGAAAAACTGTTTTTT. Translation gives CASSQVGTTTNEKLFF.

V usage is TRBV6-5 and J usage is TRBJ1-5, with unresolved D. The CDR3 totals 13 residues. The V gene lost 4 bases and the J gene lost 1 base, with 5 bases spanning the gap. In germline, CDR1 is MNHEY, CDR2 SVGAGI. This CDR3 is CASSSASNQPQHF. Written as DNA, the CDR3 is TGTGCCAGCAGTTCTGCCAGCAATCAGCCCCAGCATTTT.